The 3 T cell receptor beta chains listed next were all sequenced from one sample in a study of shared clonotypes between healthy human individuals. Profiling relied on immunoSEQ multiplex PCR, and the TCRdb table lists in-frame clones only, not all of them. In the table there are 1.4 million or so clones, roughly 98.5% of which are singletons. Sample: naive CD4+ T cells sorted from blood. The sample's subset: CD45RA+ positively selected. These receptors all come from a man younger than 40 in good health.

The V and J genes are TRBV9 and TRBJ2-1; 14 positions agree with TRBD2. The trim removed 0 bases at V and 9 bases at J, leaving 5 bases unmatched. The CDR3 sequence is 16 residues long. Germline V gene lookup returns CDR1 SGDLS and CDR2 YYNGEE. The CDR3 DNA reads as TGTGCCAGCAGCGTAGCTAGGGGACTAGCGGGAGTTGAGCAGTTCTTC. This gives the protein CASSVARGLAGVEQFF.

CDR3 sequence: CASGGTDNTEAFF. The CDR3 DNA follows: TGTGCCAGCGGCGGGACAGACAACACTGAAGCTTTCTTT. The chain has TRBV11-2 and TRBJ1-1; 7 nucleotides align to TRBD1. The CDR3 consists of 13 residues. Germline trimming cut 8 bases from V and 2 bases from J; bases unmatched to any gene: 5. The germline CDR1 and CDR2 sequences are SGHAT and FQNNGV.

The genes are TRBV18 and TRBJ2-7; 10 bases fit TRBD2. Trimming removed 4 bases from V and 6 bases from J; junction bases left unmatched: 9. The CDR3 contains 15 residues. In germline, CDR1 is KGHSH, CDR2 LQKENI. CDR3 nucleotide sequence: TGTGCCAGCTCACAACCGGGACTAGCGTCTTCCGAGCAGTACTTC. This codes for CASSQPGLASSEQYF.